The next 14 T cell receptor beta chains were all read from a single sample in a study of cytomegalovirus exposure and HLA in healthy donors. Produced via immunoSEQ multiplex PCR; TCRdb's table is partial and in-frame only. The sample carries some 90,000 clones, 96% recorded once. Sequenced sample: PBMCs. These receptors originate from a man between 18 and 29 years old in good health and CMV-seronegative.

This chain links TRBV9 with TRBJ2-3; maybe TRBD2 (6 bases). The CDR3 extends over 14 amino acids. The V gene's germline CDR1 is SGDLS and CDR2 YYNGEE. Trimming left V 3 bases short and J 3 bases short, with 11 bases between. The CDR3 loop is CASSEGRLTDTQYF. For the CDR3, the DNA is TGTGCCAGCAGCGAGGGGAGGTTAACAGATACGCAGTATTTT. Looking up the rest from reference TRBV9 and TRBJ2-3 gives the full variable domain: DSGVTQTPKHLITATGQRVTLRCSPRSGDLSVYWYQQSLDQGLQFLIQYYNGEERAKGNILERFSAQQFPDLHSELNLSSLELGDSALYFCASSEGRLTDTQYFGPGTRLTVL.

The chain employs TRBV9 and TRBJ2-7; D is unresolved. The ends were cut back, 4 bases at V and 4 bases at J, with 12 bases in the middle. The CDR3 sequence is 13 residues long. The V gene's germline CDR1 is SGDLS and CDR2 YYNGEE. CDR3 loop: CASSLGLEYEQYF. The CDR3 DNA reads TGTGCCAGCAGCTTAGGGTTGGAGTACGAGCAGTACTTC.

This CDR3 reads CASSDLSGLETQYF. Here the CDR3 DNA reads TGTGCCAGCAGTGACCTCAGCGGGCTGGAGACCCAGTACTTC. V is TRBV25-1 and J is TRBJ2-5, with D perhaps TRBD2 (6 bases). The germline CDR1 and CDR2 sequences are MGHDK and SYGVNS. V lost 3 bases, J lost 5 bases, and 13 bases lay in between. There are 14 residues in the CDR3. The variable domain in full, completed from reference TRBV25-1 and TRBJ2-5, reads EADIYQTPRYLVIGTGKKITLECSQTMGHDKMYWYQQDPGMELHLIHYSYGVNSTEKGDLSSESTVSRIRTEHFPLTLESARPSHTSQYLCASSDLSGLETQYFGPGTRLLVL.

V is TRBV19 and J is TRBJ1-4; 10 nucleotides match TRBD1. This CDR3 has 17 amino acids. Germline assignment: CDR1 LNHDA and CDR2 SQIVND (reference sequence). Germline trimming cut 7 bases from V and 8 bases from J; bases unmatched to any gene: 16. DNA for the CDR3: TGTGCCAGTACACGATACAGCTCCGGGACAGGGGAAGAAAAACTGTTTTTT. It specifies CASTRYSSGTGEEKLFF.

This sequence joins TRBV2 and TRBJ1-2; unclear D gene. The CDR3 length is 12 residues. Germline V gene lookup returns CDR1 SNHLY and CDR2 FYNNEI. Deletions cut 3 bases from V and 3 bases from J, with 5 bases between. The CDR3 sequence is CASSDIDYGYTF. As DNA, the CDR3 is TGTGCCAGCAGTGACATAGACTATGGCTACACCTTC.

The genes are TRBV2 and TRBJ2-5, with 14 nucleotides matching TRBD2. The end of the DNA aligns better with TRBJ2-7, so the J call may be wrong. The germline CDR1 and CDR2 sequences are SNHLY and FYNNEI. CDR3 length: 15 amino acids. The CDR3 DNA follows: TGTGCCAGCATTACGACTAGCGGGAGGGCGGGCGAGCAGTACTTC. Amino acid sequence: CASITTSGRAGEQYF.

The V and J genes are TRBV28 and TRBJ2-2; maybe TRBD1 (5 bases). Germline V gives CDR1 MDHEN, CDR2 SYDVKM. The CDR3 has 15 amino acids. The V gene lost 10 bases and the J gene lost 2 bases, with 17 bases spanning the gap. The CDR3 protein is CATQFIDRNTGELFF. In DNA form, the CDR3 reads TGTGCCACCCAGTTTATCGACAGAAACACCGGGGAGCTGTTTTTT.

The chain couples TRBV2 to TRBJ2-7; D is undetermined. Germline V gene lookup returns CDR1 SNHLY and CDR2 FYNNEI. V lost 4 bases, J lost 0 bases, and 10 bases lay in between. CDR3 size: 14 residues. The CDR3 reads CASSVTVNSYEQYF. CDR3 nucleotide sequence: TGTGCCAGCAGTGTAACAGTCAACTCCTACGAGCAGTACTTC.

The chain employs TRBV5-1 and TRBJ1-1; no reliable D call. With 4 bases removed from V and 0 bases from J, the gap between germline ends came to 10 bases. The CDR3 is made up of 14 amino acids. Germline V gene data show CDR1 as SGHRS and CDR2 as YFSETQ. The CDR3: CASSPDTLNTEAFF. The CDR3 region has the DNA TGCGCCAGCAGCCCTGACACTTTGAACACTGAAGCTTTCTTT. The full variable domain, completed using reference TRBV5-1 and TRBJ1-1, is KAGVTQTPRYLIKTRGQQVTLSCSPISGHRSVSWYQQTPGQGLQFLFEYFSETQRNKGNFPGRFSGRQFSNSRSEMNVSTLELGDSALYLCASSPDTLNTEAFFGQGTRLTVV.

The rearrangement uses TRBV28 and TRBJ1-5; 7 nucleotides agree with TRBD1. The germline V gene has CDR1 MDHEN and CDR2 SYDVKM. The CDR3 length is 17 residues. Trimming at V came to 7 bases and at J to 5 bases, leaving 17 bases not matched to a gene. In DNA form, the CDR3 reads TGTGCCAGCACCTTCTCTGAGGGGGCGGCTATGTATCAGCCCCAGCATTTT. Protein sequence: CASTFSEGAAMYQPQHF.

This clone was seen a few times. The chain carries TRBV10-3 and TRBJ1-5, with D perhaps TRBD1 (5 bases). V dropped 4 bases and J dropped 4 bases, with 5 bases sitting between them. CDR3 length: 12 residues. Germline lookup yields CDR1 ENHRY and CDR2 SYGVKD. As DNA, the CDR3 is TGTGCCATCAGTGGGACAAATCAGCCCCAGCATTTT. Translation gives CAISGTNQPQHF.

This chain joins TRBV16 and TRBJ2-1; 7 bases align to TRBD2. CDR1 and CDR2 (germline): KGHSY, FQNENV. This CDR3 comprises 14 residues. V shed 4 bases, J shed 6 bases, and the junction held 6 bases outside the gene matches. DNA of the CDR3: TGTGCCAGCAGCCTAGGAGTAGCGGGCAATGAGCAGTTCTTC. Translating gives CASSLGVAGNEQFF.

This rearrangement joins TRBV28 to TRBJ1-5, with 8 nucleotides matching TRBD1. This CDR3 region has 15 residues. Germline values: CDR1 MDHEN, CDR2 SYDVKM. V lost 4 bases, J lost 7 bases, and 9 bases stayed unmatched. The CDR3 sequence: CASSYDRGVGQPQHF. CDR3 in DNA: TGTGCCAGCAGTTACGACAGGGGAGTAGGACAGCCCCAGCATTTT.

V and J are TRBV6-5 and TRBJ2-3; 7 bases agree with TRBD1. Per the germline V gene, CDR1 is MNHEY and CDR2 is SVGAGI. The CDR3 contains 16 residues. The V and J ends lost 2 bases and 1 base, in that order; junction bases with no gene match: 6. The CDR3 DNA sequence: TGTGCCAGCAGTTACCGACAGGGTTTTGGCACAGATACGCAGTATTTT. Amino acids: CASSYRQGFGTDTQYF.